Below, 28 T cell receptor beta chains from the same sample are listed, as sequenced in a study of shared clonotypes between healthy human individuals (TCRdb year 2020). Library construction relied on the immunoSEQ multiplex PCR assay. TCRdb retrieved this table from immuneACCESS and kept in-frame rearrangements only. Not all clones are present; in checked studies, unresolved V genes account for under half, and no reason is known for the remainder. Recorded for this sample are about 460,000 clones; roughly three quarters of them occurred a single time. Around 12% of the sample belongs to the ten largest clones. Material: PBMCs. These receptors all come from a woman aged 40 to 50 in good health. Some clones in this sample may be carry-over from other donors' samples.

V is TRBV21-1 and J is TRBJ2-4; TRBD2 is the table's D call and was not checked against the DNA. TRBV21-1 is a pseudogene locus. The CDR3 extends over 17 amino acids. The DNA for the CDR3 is TGTGCCAGCAGCACCTGTAGCGGGGGACTAGCCAAAAACATTCAGTACTTC. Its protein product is CASSTCSGGLAKNIQYF.

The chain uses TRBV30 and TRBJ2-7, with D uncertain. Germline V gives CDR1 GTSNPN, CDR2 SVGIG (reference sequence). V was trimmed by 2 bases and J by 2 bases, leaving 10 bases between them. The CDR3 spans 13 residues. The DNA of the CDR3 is TGTGCCTGGAGTCCTCGGATGCCCTACGAGCAGTACTTC. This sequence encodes CAWSPRMPYEQYF.

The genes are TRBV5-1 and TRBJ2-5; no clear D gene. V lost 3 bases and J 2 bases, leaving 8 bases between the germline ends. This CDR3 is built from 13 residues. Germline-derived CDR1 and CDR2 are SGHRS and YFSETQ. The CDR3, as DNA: TGCGCCAGCAGCTATTTACCTCAAGAGACCCAGTACTTC. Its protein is CASSYLPQETQYF.

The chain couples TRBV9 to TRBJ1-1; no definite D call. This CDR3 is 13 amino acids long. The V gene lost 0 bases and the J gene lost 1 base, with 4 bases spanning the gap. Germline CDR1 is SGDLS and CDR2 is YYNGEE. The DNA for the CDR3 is TGTGCCAGCAGCGTAGCCAGGAACACTGAAGCTTTCTTT. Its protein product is CASSVARNTEAFF.

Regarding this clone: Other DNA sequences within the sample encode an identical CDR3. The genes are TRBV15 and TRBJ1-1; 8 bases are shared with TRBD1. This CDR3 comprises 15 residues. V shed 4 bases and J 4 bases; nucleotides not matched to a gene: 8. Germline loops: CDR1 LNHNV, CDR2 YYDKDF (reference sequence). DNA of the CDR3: TGTGCCACCAGCACCGGTCCTGGACAGGGCACTGAAGCTTTCTTT. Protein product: CATSTGPGQGTEAFF. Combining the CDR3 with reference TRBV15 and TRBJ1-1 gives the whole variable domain DAMVIQNPRYQVTQFGKPVTLSCSQTLNHNVMYWYQQKSSQAPKLLFHYYDKDFNNEADTPDNFQSRRPNTSFCFLDIRSPGLGDTAMYLCATSTGPGQGTEAFFGQGTRLTVV.

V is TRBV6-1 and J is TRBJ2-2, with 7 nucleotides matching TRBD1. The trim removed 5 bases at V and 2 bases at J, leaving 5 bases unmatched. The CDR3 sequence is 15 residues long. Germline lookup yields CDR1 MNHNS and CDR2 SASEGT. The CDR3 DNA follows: TGTGCCAGCAGTCTAGACAGGGCAAACACCGGGGAGCTGTTTTTT. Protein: CASSLDRANTGELFF.

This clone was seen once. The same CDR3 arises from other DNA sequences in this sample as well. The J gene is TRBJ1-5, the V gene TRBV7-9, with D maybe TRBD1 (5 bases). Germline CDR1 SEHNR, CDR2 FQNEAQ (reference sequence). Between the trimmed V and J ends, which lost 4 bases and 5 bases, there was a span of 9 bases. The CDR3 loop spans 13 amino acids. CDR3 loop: CASSSQGDQPQHF. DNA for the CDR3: TGTGCCAGCAGCTCGCAGGGAGATCAGCCCCAGCATTTT. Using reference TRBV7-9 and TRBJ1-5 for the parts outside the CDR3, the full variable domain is DTGVSQNPRHKITKRGQNVTFRCDPISEHNRLYWYRQTLGQGPEFLTYFQNEAQLEKSRLLSDRFSAERPKGSFSTLEIQRTEQGDSAMYLCASSSQGDQPQHFGDGTRLSIL.

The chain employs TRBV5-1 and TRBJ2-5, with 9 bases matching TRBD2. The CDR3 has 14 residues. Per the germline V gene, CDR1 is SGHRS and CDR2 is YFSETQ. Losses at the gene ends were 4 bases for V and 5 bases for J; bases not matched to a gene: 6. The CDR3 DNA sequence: TGCGCCAGCAGCGAGGGACTAGCAGGGGAGACCCAGTACTTC. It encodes CASSEGLAGETQYF.

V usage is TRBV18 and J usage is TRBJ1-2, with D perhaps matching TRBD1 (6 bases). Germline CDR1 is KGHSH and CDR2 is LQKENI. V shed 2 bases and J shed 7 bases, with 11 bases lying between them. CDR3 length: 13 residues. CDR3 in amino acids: CASSPTQGSGYTF. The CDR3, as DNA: TGTGCCAGCTCACCAACGCAGGGGAGTGGCTACACCTTC.

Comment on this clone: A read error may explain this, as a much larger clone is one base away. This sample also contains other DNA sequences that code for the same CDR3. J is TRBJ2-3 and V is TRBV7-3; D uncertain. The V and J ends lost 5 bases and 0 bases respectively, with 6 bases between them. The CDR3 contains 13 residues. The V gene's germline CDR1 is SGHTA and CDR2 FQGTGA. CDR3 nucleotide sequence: TGTGCCAGCAGCCCCTCTAGCACAGATACGCAGTATTTT. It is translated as CASSPSSTDTQYF.

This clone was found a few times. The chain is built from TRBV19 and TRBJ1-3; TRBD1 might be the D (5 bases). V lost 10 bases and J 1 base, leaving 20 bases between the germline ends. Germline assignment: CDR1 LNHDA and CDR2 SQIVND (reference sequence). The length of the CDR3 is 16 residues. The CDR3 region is CATKRAGVQSGNTIYF. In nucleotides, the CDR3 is TGTGCCACCAAACGGGCGGGGGTCCAATCTGGAAACACCATATATTTT.

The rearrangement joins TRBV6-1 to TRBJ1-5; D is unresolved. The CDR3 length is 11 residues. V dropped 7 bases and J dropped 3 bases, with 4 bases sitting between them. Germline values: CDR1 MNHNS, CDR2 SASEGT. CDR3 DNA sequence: TGTGCCAGCAACAACAATCAGCCCCAGCATTTT. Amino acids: CASNNNQPQHF.

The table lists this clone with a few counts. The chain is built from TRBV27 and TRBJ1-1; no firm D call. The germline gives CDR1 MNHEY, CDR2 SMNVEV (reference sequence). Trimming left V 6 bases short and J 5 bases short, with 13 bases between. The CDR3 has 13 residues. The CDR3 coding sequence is TGTGCCAGCAGCAAAATTATCGGGACTGAAGCTTTCTTT. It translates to CASSKIIGTEAFF.

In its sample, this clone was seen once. As DNA, the CDR3 is TGTGCCAGCAGCTTAGATCGGAGTTCCTACGAGCAGTACTTC. Amino acid sequence: CASSLDRSSYEQYF. The V gene is TRBV11-2, the J gene TRBJ2-7; D call uncertain. Germline CDR1 reads SGHAT; CDR2 reads FQNNGV. The CDR3 totals 14 residues. V was cut by 0 bases and J by 1 base, with 7 bases left in between.

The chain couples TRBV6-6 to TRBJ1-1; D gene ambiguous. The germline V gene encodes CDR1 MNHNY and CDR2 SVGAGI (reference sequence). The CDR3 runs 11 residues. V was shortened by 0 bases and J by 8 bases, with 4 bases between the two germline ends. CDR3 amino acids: CASSYSGEAFF. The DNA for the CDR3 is TGTGCCAGCAGTTACTCGGGGGAAGCTTTCTTT.

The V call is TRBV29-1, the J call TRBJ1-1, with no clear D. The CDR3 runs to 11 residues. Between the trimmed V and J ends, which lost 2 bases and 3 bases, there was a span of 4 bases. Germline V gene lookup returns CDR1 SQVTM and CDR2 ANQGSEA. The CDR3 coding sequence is TGCAGCGTTGAAATTTACACTGAAGCTTTCTTT. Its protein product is CSVEIYTEAFF.

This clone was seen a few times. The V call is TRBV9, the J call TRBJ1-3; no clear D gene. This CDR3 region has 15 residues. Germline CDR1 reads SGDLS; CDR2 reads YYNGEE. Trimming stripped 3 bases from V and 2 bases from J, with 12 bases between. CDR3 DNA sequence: TGTGCCAGCAGCGGAGGCGGCGCTCCTGGAAACACCATATATTTT. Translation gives CASSGGGAPGNTIYF. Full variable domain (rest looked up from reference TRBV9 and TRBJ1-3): DSGVTQTPKHLITATGQRVTLRCSPRSGDLSVYWYQQSLDQGLQFLIQYYNGEERAKGNILERFSAQQFPDLHSELNLSSLELGDSALYFCASSGGGAPGNTIYFGEGSWLTVV.

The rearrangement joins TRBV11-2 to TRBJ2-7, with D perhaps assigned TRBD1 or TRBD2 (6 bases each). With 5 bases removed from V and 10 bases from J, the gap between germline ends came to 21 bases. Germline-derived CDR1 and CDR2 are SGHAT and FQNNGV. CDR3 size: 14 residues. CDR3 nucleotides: TGTGCCAGCAGCCCAACCCTAGGGGGGCCAAACCAGTACTTC. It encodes CASSPTLGGPNQYF.

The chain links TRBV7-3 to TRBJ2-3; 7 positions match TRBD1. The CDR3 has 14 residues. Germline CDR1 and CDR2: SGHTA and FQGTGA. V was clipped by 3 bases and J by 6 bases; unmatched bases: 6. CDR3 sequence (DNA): TGTGCCAGCAGCTTGACAGGGACGTCGGATACGCAGTATTTT. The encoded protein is CASSLTGTSDTQYF.

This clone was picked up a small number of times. The CDR3 spells CASGTRIGELFF. For the CDR3, the DNA is TGTGCCAGCGGTACTAGGATCGGGGAGCTGTTTTTT. The gene calls are TRBV28 and TRBJ2-2, with a weak D call TRBD2 (5 bases). Germline lookup yields CDR1 MDHEN and CDR2 SYDVKM. V gave up 8 bases and J gave up 7 bases, with 11 bases separating them. This CDR3 has 12 residues.

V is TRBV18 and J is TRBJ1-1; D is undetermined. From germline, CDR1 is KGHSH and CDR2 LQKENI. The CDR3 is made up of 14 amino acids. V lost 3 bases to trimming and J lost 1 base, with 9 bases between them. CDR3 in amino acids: CASSPQRQNTEAFF. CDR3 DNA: TGTGCCAGCTCACCTCAGAGACAGAACACTGAAGCTTTCTTT.

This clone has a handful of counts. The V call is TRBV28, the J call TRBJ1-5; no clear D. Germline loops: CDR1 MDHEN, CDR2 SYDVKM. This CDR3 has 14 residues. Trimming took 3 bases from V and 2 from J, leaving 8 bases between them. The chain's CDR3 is CASSFFSGNQPQHF. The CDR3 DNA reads TGTGCCAGCAGTTTTTTTTCTGGCAATCAGCCCCAGCATTTT.

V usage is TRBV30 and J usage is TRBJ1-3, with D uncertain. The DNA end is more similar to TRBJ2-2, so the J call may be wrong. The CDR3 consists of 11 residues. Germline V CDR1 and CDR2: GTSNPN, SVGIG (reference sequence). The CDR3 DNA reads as TGTGCCTGGAGTGTAGGCGGGGAGCTGTTTTTT. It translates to CAWSVGGELFF.

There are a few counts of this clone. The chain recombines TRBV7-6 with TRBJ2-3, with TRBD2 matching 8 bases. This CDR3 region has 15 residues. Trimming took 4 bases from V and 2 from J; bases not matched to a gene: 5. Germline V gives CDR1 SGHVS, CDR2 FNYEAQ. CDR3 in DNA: TGTGCCAGCAGCTACATAGCGGGGTTCACAGATACGCAGTATTTT. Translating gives CASSYIAGFTDTQYF.

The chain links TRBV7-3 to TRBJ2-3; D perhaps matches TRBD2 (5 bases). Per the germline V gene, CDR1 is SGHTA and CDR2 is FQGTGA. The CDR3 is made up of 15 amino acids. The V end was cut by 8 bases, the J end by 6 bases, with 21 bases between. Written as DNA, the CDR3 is TGTGCCAGCGCCCCTACCGCCCAGAGGGCGGATACGCAGTATTTT. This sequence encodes CASAPTAQRADTQYF. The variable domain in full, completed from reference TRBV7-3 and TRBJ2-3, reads GAGVSQTPSNKVTEKGKYVELRCDPISGHTALYWYRQSLGQGPEFLIYFQGTGAADDSGLPNDRFFAVRPEGSVSTLKIQRTERGDSAVYLCASAPTAQRADTQYFGPGTRLTVL.

CDR3 in amino acids: CASSSGSSYEQYF. DNA for the CDR3: TGTGCCAGCAGCTCAGGTAGCTCCTACGAGCAGTACTTC. The chain has TRBV11-2 and TRBJ2-7; D unclear. The CDR3 has 13 amino acids. Germline V gene sequence: CDR1 SGHAT, CDR2 FQNNGV. The ends were cut back, 4 bases at V and 0 bases at J, with 7 bases in the middle.

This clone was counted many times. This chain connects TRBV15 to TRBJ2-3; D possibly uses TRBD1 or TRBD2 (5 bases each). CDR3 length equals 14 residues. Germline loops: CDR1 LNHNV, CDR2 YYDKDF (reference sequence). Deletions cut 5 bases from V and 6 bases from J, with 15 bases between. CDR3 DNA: TGTGCCACCAGCGTGAGCCTTGGGACGGATACGCAGTATTTT. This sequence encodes CATSVSLGTDTQYF.

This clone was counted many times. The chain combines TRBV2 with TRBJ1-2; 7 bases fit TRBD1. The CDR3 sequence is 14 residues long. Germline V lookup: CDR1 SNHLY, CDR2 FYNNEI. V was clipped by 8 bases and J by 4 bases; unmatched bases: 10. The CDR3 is CASAGEGAGYGYTF. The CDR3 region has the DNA TGTGCCAGCGCGGGTGAGGGGGCTGGCTATGGCTACACCTTC.